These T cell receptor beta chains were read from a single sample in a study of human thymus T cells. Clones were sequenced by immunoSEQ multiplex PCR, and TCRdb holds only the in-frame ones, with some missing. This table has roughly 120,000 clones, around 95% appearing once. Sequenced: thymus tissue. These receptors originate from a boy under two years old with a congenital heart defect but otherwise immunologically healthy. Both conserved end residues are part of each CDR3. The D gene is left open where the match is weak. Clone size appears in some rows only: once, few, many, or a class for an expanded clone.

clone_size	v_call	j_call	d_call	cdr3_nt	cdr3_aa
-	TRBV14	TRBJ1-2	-	TGTGCCAGCAGCCCACTGCCCCGGCCAAACTATGGCTACACCTTC	CASSPLPRPNYGYTF
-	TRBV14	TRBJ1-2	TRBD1	TGTGCCAGCAGCGTCCGGGACAGGGAAGGCTACACCTTC	CASSVRDREGYTF
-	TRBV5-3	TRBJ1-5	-	TGTGCCAGAAGCTTGCAGGGGAGGCAGCCCCAGCATTTT	CARSLQGRQPQHF
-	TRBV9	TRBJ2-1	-	TGTGCCAGCAGCGTAGAAAATGAGCAGTTCTTC	CASSVENEQFF
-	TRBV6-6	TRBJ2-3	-	TGTGCCAGCAGTCCGGGGGGCCGGGCAGATACGCAGTATTTT	CASSPGGRADTQYF
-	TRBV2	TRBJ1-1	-	TGTGCCAGCACCCCCAGGATGAACACTGAAGCTTTCTTT	CASTPRMNTEAFF
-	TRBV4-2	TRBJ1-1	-	TGTGCCAGCAGCCAAGAAAGGGGTAACACACCTGAAGCTTTCTTT	CASSQERGNTPEAFF
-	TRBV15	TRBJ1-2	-	TGTGCCACCAGCAGAGCCCCGGGAGCTAACTATGGCTACACCTTC	CATSRAPGANYGYTF
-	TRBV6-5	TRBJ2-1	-	TGTGCCAGCAGTTACTCAAGGGCTGAGCAGTTCTTC	CASSYSRAEQFF
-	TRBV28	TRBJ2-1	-	TGTGCCAGCAGAATACGCCCGGAGGGTTACAATGAGCAGTTCTTC	CASRIRPEGYNEQFF
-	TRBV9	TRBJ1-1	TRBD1	TGTGCCAGCAGCGAAGCACCAGGGGGTTGGGCTTTCTTT	CASSEAPGGWAFF
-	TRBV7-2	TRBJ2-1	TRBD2	TGTGCCAGCACAGCGGGGGGAAGTTACAATGAGCAGTTCTTC	CASTAGGSYNEQFF
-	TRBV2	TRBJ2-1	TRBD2	TGTGCCAGCAGACTCACCCGGGACTACTCCTACAATGAGCAGTTCTTC	CASRLTRDYSYNEQFF
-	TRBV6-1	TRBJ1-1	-	TGTGCCAGCAAACAGACAAGGAACACTGAAGCTTTCTTT	CASKQTRNTEAFF
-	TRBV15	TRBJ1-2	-	TGTGCCACCAGCAGACCACCCGGCAGGTCCACGGGCTACACCTTC	CATSRPPGRSTGYTF
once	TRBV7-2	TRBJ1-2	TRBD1	TGTGCCAGCTGGCGGGGACAGGGGGACTATGGCTACACCTTC	CASWRGQGDYGYTF
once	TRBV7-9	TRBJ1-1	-	TGTGCCAGCAGCTTAGGTGGGGGGCGGAAGGACACTGAAGCTTTCTTT	CASSLGGGRKDTEAFF
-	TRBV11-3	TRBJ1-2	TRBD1	TGTGCCAGCAGCTCGACAGGGAGTTATGGCTACACCTTC	CASSSTGSYGYTF
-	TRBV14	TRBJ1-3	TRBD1	TGTGCCAGCAGCCAAGTTGCCGGGACAGGGCTAGACACCATATATTTT	CASSQVAGTGLDTIYF
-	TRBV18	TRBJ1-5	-	TGTGCCAGCTCACCACCGGGCAACAATCAGCCCCAGCATTTT	CASSPPGNNQPQHF
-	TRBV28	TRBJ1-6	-	TGTGCCAGCAGTTTATGCCGAGGGGGGGGGAGGAATTCACCCCTCCACTTT	CASSLCRGGGRNSPLHF
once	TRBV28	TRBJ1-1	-	TGTGCCAGCAGACGCCCGGGTAAAGCTTTCTTT	CASRRPGKAFF
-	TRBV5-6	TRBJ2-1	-	TGTGCCAGCAGCTTGGAAGAGAATGAGCAGTTCTTC	CASSLEENEQFF
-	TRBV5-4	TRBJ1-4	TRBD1	TGTGCCAGCAGCGCCGGGACAGGGGATCATGAAAAACTGTTTTTT	CASSAGTGDHEKLFF
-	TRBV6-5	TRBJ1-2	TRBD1	TGTGCCAGCAGTTACGCGGACAGGCGATATGGCTACACCTTC	CASSYADRRYGYTF
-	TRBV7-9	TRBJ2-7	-	TGTGCCAGCAGCTTAGGACAGGCCGACCACTACGAGCAGTACTTC	CASSLGQADHYEQYF
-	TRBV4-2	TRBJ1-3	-	TGTGCCAGCAGCCTGGAACTCACCATATATTTT	CASSLELTIYF
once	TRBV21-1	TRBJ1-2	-	TGTGCCAGCAGCAAAGCGGGTGATTGGGGCTACACCTTC	CASSKAGDWGYTF
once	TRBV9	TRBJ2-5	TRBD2	TGTGCCAGCAGCGCCCGACTAGCGGGGGATCAAGAGACCCAGTACTTC	CASSARLAGDQETQYF
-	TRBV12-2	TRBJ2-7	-	TGTGCAAGTCGCTTTGGTCACGGACAGGTCTTCCCCAATTTATGGTACGAGCAGTACTTC	CASRFGHGQVFPNLWYEQYF
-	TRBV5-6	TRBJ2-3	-	TGTGCCAGCAGCTTGGTCTACAGGGAAGGGGCCACAGATACGCAGTATTTT	CASSLVYREGATDTQYF
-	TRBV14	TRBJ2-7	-	TGTGCCAGCAGCCAATTCCTAGTCTACGAGCAGTACTTC	CASSQFLVYEQYF
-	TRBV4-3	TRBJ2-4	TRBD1	TGCGCCAGCAGCCAAGTTGGCCCCCGGGACAGGGGAAGTAAGGACATTCAGTACTTC	CASSQVGPRDRGSKDIQYF
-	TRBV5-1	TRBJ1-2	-	TGCGCCAGCAGCTTGGAATTCGGGGACCCCACCTATGGGGACTATGGCTACACCTTC	CASSLEFGDPTYGDYGYTF
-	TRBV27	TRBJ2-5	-	TGTGCCAGCAGTTCCCTCAAGGGGGGGGAACAAGAGACCCAGTACTTC	CASSSLKGGEQETQYF
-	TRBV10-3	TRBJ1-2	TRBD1	TGTGCCATCAGTCAGGACAGGGACTATGGCTACACCTTC	CAISQDRDYGYTF
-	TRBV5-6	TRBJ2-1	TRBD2	TGTGCCAGCAGCTTCGGGACTAGCGGGACCTACAATGAGCAGTTCTTC	CASSFGTSGTYNEQFF
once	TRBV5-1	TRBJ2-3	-	TGCGCCAGCAGCACCCGCAGTTCCACAGATACGCAGTATTTT	CASSTRSSTDTQYF
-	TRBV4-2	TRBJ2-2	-	TGTGCCAGCAGCCAAGCATTAGGACTACAGAACACCGGGGAGCTGTTTTTT	CASSQALGLQNTGELFF
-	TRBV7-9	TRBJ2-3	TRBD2	TGTGCCAGCAGCTTACGGACTAGCGGGGGTGATACGCAGTATTTT	CASSLRTSGGDTQYF
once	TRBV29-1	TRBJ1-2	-	TGCAGCGTTGAAGAGGGACTCAAAGGGCTTTATGGCTACACCTTC	CSVEEGLKGLYGYTF
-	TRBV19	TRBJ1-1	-	TGTGCCAGTAGTTGGGAGGGGGGCGGTGAATCTGAAGCTTTCTTT	CASSWEGGGESEAFF
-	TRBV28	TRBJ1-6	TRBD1	TGTGCCAGCAGCTTAGCGGACAGGAATTCACCCCTCCACTTT	CASSLADRNSPLHF
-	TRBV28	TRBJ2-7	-	TGTGCCAGCAGTTTAGGGGGGATATTGGACGAGCAGTACTTC	CASSLGGILDEQYF
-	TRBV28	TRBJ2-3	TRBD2	TGTGCCAGCAGTTCGAGACTAGCGGGAAACTGCACAGATACGCAGTATTTT	CASSSRLAGNCTDTQYF
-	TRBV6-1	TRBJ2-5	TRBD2	TGTGCCAGCAGCCCAAGCGGGGGGGCCCAAGAGACCCAGTACTTC	CASSPSGGAQETQYF